These T cell receptor beta chains were read from a single sample in a study of T-cell reconstitution after alpha-beta-depleted transplantation in children. TCRdb re-analysed the PCR reads in MiXCR, keeping a single row per CDR3 protein. Of around 490,000 distinct CDR3 sequences in the sample, more than 9.5% are singletons; the top ten hold 12% to 15%. The sequencing used PBMCs, mostly from graft donor cells, collected 180 days after TCRalphabeta/CD19-depleted stem cell transplant. The receptors derive from a female patient under 10 years old who had a stem cell transplant for aplastic anemia, so the T cells may come from the graft donor. CDR3s include the opening cysteine and the closing phenylalanine or tryptophan. A D gene is named only where the DNA matches it firmly. Rows give clone size only sometimes, using once, few, many, or a class for an expanded clone.

TRBV7-2	-	TRBJ2-5	few	CASSVNPRRIETQYF	TGTGCCAGCAGCGTCAACCCAAGGAGGATAGAGACCCAGTACTTC
TRBV18	TRBD2	TRBJ2-1	many	CASSHTSGRYNEQFF	TGTGCCAGCTCCCACACTAGCGGGAGATACAATGAGCAGTTCTTC
TRBV7-2	TRBD1	TRBJ2-7	-	CTSSSHDRVYEQYF	TGTACCAGCAGCTCACACGACAGGGTCTACGAGCAGTACTTC
TRBV5-1	-	TRBJ1-1	many	CASSLGGVSDAFF	TGCGCCAGCAGCTTGGGGGGAGTATCAGACGCTTTCTTT
TRBV2	TRBD2	TRBJ2-7	few	CASLAGDSSYEQYF	TGTGCCTCATTAGCGGGGGACAGCTCCTACGAGCAGTACTTC
TRBV5-6	-	TRBJ1-5	-	CASSLGPGYNQPQHF	TGTGCCAGCAGCTTGGGACCGGGGTACAATCAGCCCCAGCATTTT
TRBV7-9	-	TRBJ1-2	-	CASSLAWAGNKEGYTF	TGTGCCAGCAGCTTAGCCTGGGCAGGGAATAAGGAGGGCTACACCTTC
TRBV20-1	-	TRBJ2-5	-	CSALWTRQETQYF	TGCAGTGCCCTTTGGACTCGCCAAGAGACCCAGTACTTC
TRBV30	TRBD1	TRBJ1-5	-	CAWSVGGTGNQPHHF	TGTGCCTGGAGTGTAGGTGGGACAGGCAATCAGCCCCACCATTTT
TRBV6-2/TRBV6-3	-	TRBJ2-1	-	CASRLNRGASSYNEQFF	TGTGCCAGCAGACTGAATAGGGGGGCAAGCTCCTACAATGAGCAGTTCTTC
TRBV10-3	-	TRBJ2-1	few	CAISETDSPYNEQFF	TGTGCCATCAGTGAGACTGACTCCCCCTACAATGAGCAGTTCTTC
TRBV4-3	TRBD2	TRBJ2-3	few	CASSQVRGEPGYTQYF	TGCGCCAGCAGCCAAGTTCGGGGGGAGCCGGGGTATACGCAGTATTTT
TRBV7-6	-	TRBJ1-1	once	CASSLSSGLITEAFF	TGTGCCAGCAGCTTATCATCAGGTCTTATCACTGAAGCTTTCTTT
TRBV20-1	-	TRBJ2-5	-	CSARVALHQETQYF	TGCAGTGCTAGGGTGGCTTTACACCAAGAGACCCAGTACTTC
TRBV30	-	TRBJ1-3	few	CAWANSGNTIYF	TGTGCCTGGGCTAACTCTGGAAACACCATATATTTT
TRBV6-2/TRBV6-3	TRBD2	TRBJ2-3	-	CASSKVAGVRTDTQYF	TGTGCCAGCAGTAAAGTAGCGGGAGTACGTACAGATACGCAGTATTTT
TRBV6-2/TRBV6-3	-	TRBJ1-1	-	CASSYLPNYTEAFF	TGTGCCAGCAGTTACCTGCCCAACTACACTGAAGCTTTCTTT
TRBV5-1	-	TRBJ2-5	few	CASSEGHLQETQYF	TGCGCCAGCAGCGAGGGACATCTACAAGAGACCCAGTACTTC
TRBV5-5	-	TRBJ2-5	-	CASSPARRRQEQETQYF	TGTGCCAGCAGCCCTGCTCGAAGGAGACAGGAACAAGAGACCCAGTACTTC
TRBV5-1	TRBD2	TRBJ2-3	-	CASSHLTSGRATDTQYF	TGCGCCAGCAGCCATCTGACTAGCGGGAGGGCGACAGATACGCAGTATTTT
TRBV20-1	-	TRBJ2-1	-	CSITGNSYNEQFF	TGCAGTATTACGGGTAATTCCTACAATGAGCAGTTCTTC
TRBV15	-	TRBJ1-1	many	CATSRSLVGMNTEAFF	TGTGCCACCAGCAGATCGCTTGTGGGTATGAACACTGAAGCTTTCTTT
TRBV7-2	-	TRBJ2-5	few	CASSSTGAWETQYF	TGTGCCAGCAGCTCGACCGGAGCGTGGGAGACCCAGTACTTC
TRBV12-1	-	TRBJ1-5	few	CASMERQPQHF	TGTGCCAGCATGGAGAGGCAGCCCCAGCATTTT
TRBV13	-	TRBJ2-7	-	CASSQGLTSSYEQYF	TGTGCCAGCAGCCAAGGGTTAACCTCATCCTACGAGCAGTACTTC
TRBV5-1	-	TRBJ2-1	-	CASSSGEGVYNEQFF	TGCGCCAGCAGCTCCGGGGAGGGGGTCTACAATGAGCAGTTCTTC
TRBV6-1	-	TRBJ1-5	many	CASSEGWGGQPNQPQHF	TGTGCCAGCAGTGAAGGGTGGGGAGGACAGCCGAATCAGCCCCAGCATTTT
TRBV14	-	TRBJ1-1	-	CASSPSEGTEAFF	TGTGCCAGCAGCCCTTCGGAGGGCACTGAAGCTTTCTTT
TRBV5-1	TRBD2	TRBJ2-1	many	CASSLEARTSGRDEQFF	TGCGCCAGCAGCTTGGAGGCCCGGACTAGCGGGAGAGATGAGCAGTTCTTC
TRBV25-1	-	TRBJ1-6	few	CASSEYWDTAEGSPLHF	TGTGCCAGCAGTGAATACTGGGACACCGCCGAAGGGTCACCCCTCCACTTT
TRBV7-6	-	TRBJ1-6	few	CASSWTADSPLHF	TGTGCCAGCAGCTGGACAGCCGATTCACCCCTCCACTTT
TRBV6-2/TRBV6-3	-	TRBJ2-5	few	CASSYAELQGRGETQYF	TGTGCCAGCAGTTACGCGGAACTACAGGGCCGAGGGGAGACCCAGTACTTC
TRBV28	-	TRBJ1-5	many	CASTPRDLQGSNQPQHF	TGTGCCAGCACCCCACGAGATCTACAGGGAAGCAATCAGCCCCAGCATTTT
TRBV27	-	TRBJ2-5	-	CASATKGGETQYF	TGTGCCAGCGCGACCAAGGGTGGGGAGACCCAGTACTTC
TRBV21-1	-	TRBJ2-2	-	CASSKAGGRANGELFF	TGTGCCAGCAGCAAAGCAGGCGGGAGGGCGAACGGGGAGCTGTTTTTT
TRBV4-3	-	TRBJ2-1	many	CASSQRGRRIHNEQFF	TGCGCCAGCAGCCAACGGGGAAGACGTATACACAATGAGCAGTTCTTC
TRBV28	TRBD2	TRBJ2-1	-	CASSTRTSGRPGFF	TGTGCCAGCAGTACGCGGACTAGCGGGAGGCCGGGTTTCTTC